The T cell receptor beta chain under discussion was sequenced for a study of blood T cell repertoires in COVID-19. About the study: COVID-19 samples from acute and convalescent phases originated in the United States, Italy and Spain. PBMCs, B-cell-depleted T cells, or T cells provided the cDNA or gDNA that made up the material.

This clone was found a few times. Authors' methods: Reference gene primer amplification in the assay estimated nucleated cell counts. Here immunoSEQ multiplex PCR was the method, and the copy in TCRdb shows in-frame clones only, minus some. V and J calls plus clone size are reproduced from that table; the DNA served to infer D and trimming. The table includes under 150,000 clones, approximately 91% detected once. Trimming at V came to 1 base and at J to 2 bases, leaving 4 bases not matched to a gene. CDR1 and CDR2 (germline): SGHVS, FQNEAQ. The length of the CDR3 is 15 residues. J is TRBJ2-5 and V is TRBV7-8; TRBD1 agrees at 7 bases. The receptor was isolated from a man aged 45-65 years with active or convalescent COVID-19. The specimen was peripheral blood. CDR3 sequence reads: CASSLVGQVQETQYF. As DNA, the CDR3 is TGTGCCAGCAGCTTAGTTGGACAGGTGCAAGAGACCCAGTACTTC. The full variable domain, its missing parts supplied by reference TRBV7-8 and TRBJ2-5, is GAGVSQSPRYKVAKRGQDVALRCDPISGHVSLFWYQQALGQGPEFLTYFQNEAQLDKSGLPSDRFFAERPEGSVSTLKIQRTQQEDSAVYLCASSLVGQVQETQYFGPGTRLLVL.